This TCR beta chain was sequenced for a study of T cell repertoires in cytomegalovirus infection. Germline V CDR1 and CDR2: SGHTA, FQGNSA. This CDR3 region has 20 residues. Between the trimmed V and J ends, which lost 2 bases and 2 bases, there was a span of 25 bases. Study-wide points: HLA-C-restricted CMV clonotypes gave the most frequent clonotype in two of eight donors.

Comment on this clonotype: Its antigen is as yet unknown.

MiXCR was run by TCRdb on the reads, yielding one entry per CDR3 protein. The sample records under 500,000 distinct CDR3 sequences, roughly 43% being singletons. The receptor was isolated from a human donor in good health (CMV status not recorded). Some clones in this sample may be carry-over from other donors' samples. This rearrangement joins TRBV7-2 to TRBJ2-1; D might be TRBD2 (6 bases). Material: cultured PBMCs, obtained from culture after CMV antigen stimulation. CDR3 residues: CASSLLSDGVAVNPYNEQFF. The CDR3 DNA is TGTGCCAGCAGCTTACTATCGGATGGGGTAGCGGTCAATCCCTACAATGAGCAGTTCTTC.